The T cell receptor (beta chain) under discussion was sequenced for a study of blood T cell repertoires in COVID-19. As for the study in general: Spain, Italy and the United States supplied samples that represented acute and convalescent COVID-19.

Germline V CDR1 and CDR2: GTSNPN, SVGIG (reference sequence). This CDR3 region has 15 residues. Trimming removed 5 bases from V and 4 bases from J; junction bases left unmatched: 10. Using immunoSEQ multiplex PCR, the repertoire was profiled, and TCRdb retains in-frame clones only, with some absent. This sample has about 300,000 clones, with approximately 89% found just once. Material: peripheral blood. The chain is built from TRBV30 and TRBJ1-4, with 7 bases that match TRBD1. The TCR comes from a woman aged 30 to 39 who had recovered from COVID-19. The CDR3 DNA follows: TGTGCCTGGTTCCCACCGGGACAGCTTAATGAAAAACTGTTTTTT. This sequence encodes CAWFPPGQLNEKLFF.